The rows below give T cell receptor beta chains drawn from one sample of a study of vaccination effects on CD4 cells after COVID-19. What these receptors recognize is not known. The protocol was immunoSEQ multiplex PCR, while the TCRdb copy is restricted to in-frame clones and leaves out a portion. The table has tens of thousands of clones, about 73% seen once. The sample here was CD4+ T cells from PBMCs cultured without peptide, taken after COVID-19 vaccination. Source of these receptors: a human donor who received a COVID-19 vaccine. Both conserved end residues are part of each CDR3. D genes are given only for firm matches.

CDR3aa: CASSSSETQYF
v_gene: TRBV12-3/TRBV12-4
j_gene: TRBJ2-5
d_gene: .

CDR3aa: CASSKALRYLETQYF
v_gene: TRBV21-1
j_gene: TRBJ2-5
d_gene: .

CDR3aa: CATSDLKTGLETQYF
v_gene: TRBV24-1
j_gene: TRBJ2-5
d_gene: .

CDR3aa: CSVGQDGADTQYF
v_gene: TRBV29-1
j_gene: TRBJ2-3
d_gene: .

CDR3aa: CASSLAKRTYSEAFF
v_gene: TRBV5-4
j_gene: TRBJ1-1
d_gene: .

CDR3aa: CASSYLQGWGTDTQYF
v_gene: TRBV6-5
j_gene: TRBJ2-3
d_gene: .

CDR3aa: CASSSGRIQPQHF
v_gene: TRBV18
j_gene: TRBJ1-5
d_gene: .

CDR3aa: CASSLKSLQETQYF
v_gene: TRBV5-4
j_gene: TRBJ2-5
d_gene: .

CDR3aa: CASSTSQETQYF
v_gene: TRBV6-2/TRBV6-3
j_gene: TRBJ2-5
d_gene: .

CDR3aa: CSVAGSGAEAFF
v_gene: TRBV29-1
j_gene: TRBJ1-1
d_gene: .

CDR3aa: CASSSGEATQETQYF
v_gene: TRBV5-5
j_gene: TRBJ2-5
d_gene: .

CDR3aa: CASREGGSGANVLTF
v_gene: TRBV6-1
j_gene: TRBJ2-6
d_gene: TRBD2

CDR3aa: CATSRDYRGGTDTQYF
v_gene: TRBV15
j_gene: TRBJ2-3
d_gene: .

CDR3aa: CASSRNYQAGSTDTQYF
v_gene: TRBV5-1
j_gene: TRBJ2-3
d_gene: TRBD2

CDR3aa: CAWSVLGTANSPLHF
v_gene: TRBV30
j_gene: TRBJ1-6
d_gene: TRBD1

CDR3aa: CASSIKGFYGYTF
v_gene: TRBV19
j_gene: TRBJ1-2
d_gene: .

CDR3aa: CASSLGGRGIGYGYTF
v_gene: TRBV4-1
j_gene: TRBJ1-2
d_gene: .

CDR3aa: CASSELGRSTGELFF
v_gene: TRBV6-1
j_gene: TRBJ2-2
d_gene: .

CDR3aa: CGASALGNYGYTF
v_gene: TRBV28
j_gene: TRBJ1-2
d_gene: .

CDR3aa: CASSLDRVSSNSPLHF
v_gene: TRBV28
j_gene: TRBJ1-6
d_gene: TRBD1

CDR3aa: CASSRDVSTDTQYF
v_gene: TRBV7-2
j_gene: TRBJ2-3
d_gene: .

CDR3aa: CASSLFRVDNEQFF
v_gene: TRBV5-6
j_gene: TRBJ2-1
d_gene: .

CDR3aa: CASSQDSGQGLNIQYF
v_gene: TRBV4-3
j_gene: TRBJ2-4
d_gene: TRBD1

CDR3aa: CASSRPANTEAFF
v_gene: TRBV28
j_gene: TRBJ1-1
d_gene: .

CDR3aa: CASSSQDRGYNEQFF
v_gene: TRBV5-1
j_gene: TRBJ2-1
d_gene: TRBD1

CDR3aa: CASSQTRGGTDTQYF
v_gene: TRBV11-3
j_gene: TRBJ2-3
d_gene: .

CDR3aa: CASSLIAGTGELFF
v_gene: TRBV7-3
j_gene: TRBJ2-2
d_gene: TRBD2

CDR3aa: CASIRAGFGNQPQHF
v_gene: TRBV28
j_gene: TRBJ1-5
d_gene: .

CDR3aa: CAWSLGDTQYF
v_gene: TRBV30
j_gene: TRBJ2-3
d_gene: .